Below are 12 T cell receptor beta chains sequenced from a single sample in a study of T cells in localized non-small cell lung cancer. Clones were read by immunoSEQ multiplex PCR, and TCRdb kept only the in-frame ones, dropping some. The table lists tens of thousands of clones, 93% of them singletons, with 6.5% to 10% in the top ten. The material was peripheral blood, obtained before any cancer treatment. Receptors were obtained from a female donor aged 60 or older with stage I lung adenocarcinoma.

V and J are TRBV19 and TRBJ1-2, with D hard to call. Trimming removed 9 bases at V and 4 bases at J, with 15 bases between. CDR1 is LNHDA, CDR2 SQIVND, per germline (reference sequence). CDR3 length: 13 amino acids. The CDR3 reads CASLIKDSYGYTF. CDR3 nucleotide sequence: TGTGCCAGCCTAATTAAAGATAGCTATGGCTACACCTTC. The full variable domain, in which reference TRBV19 and TRBJ1-2 provide the parts outside the CDR3, is DGGITQSPKYLFRKEGQNVTLSCEQNLNHDAMYWYRQDPGQGLRLIYYSQIVNDFQKGDIAEGYSVSREKKESFPLTVTSAQKNPTAFYLCASLIKDSYGYTFGSGTRLTVV.

This clone showed up just a few times. This chain links TRBV28 with TRBJ2-7; unclear D gene. The germline V gene encodes CDR1 MDHEN and CDR2 SYDVKM. The CDR3 runs 13 residues. Trimming left V 6 bases short and J 2 bases short, with 11 bases between. CDR3 amino acids: CASRSGPTYEQYF. CDR3 DNA: TGTGCCAGCAGGTCCGGGCCAACCTACGAGCAGTACTTC.

DNA of the CDR3: TGTGCCAGCAGTCGGGCTAGCGGGGGCCGCCGAAGCACAGATACGCAGTATTTT. Amino acid sequence: CASSRASGGRRSTDTQYF. V and J are TRBV7-2 and TRBJ2-3; 10 nucleotides align to TRBD2. V was pared by 6 bases and J by 0 bases, with 12 bases of the junction left unmatched. CDR1 and CDR2 (germline): SGHTA, FQGNSA. CDR3 length: 18 amino acids.

This rearrangement joins TRBV6-4 to TRBJ1-2, with 7 bases fitting TRBD1. This CDR3 spans 16 amino acids. J lost 3 bases, V lost 2 bases, and 9 bases had no gene match. Germline V gene lookup returns CDR1 MRHNA and CDR2 SNTAGT. The CDR3 here is CASSDSRLTGDYGYTF. The CDR3 nucleotides read TGTGCCAGCAGTGACAGCCGGCTCACAGGGGACTATGGCTACACCTTC.

CDR3 nucleotide sequence: TGTGCCAGTAGTATAAAACTAGCGGGAGGGTACTACAATGAGCAGTTCTTC. Protein product: CASSIKLAGGYYNEQFF. The chain employs TRBV19 and TRBJ2-1, with 13 bases matching TRBD2. V was clipped by 2 bases and J by 3 bases; unmatched bases: 4. Germline loops: CDR1 LNHDA, CDR2 SQIVND (reference sequence). The CDR3 has 17 residues.

The rearrangement uses TRBV7-2 and TRBJ1-1; D is possibly TRBD1 (5 bases). The CDR3 runs to 14 residues. Germline V gene data show CDR1 as SGHTA and CDR2 as FQGNSA. Trimming shortened V by 1 base and J by 4 bases, and 10 bases separated the two germline ends. CDR3 in DNA: TGTGCCAGCAGCTTAGGAGCGACAGCCACTGAAGCTTTCTTT. It translates to CASSLGATATEAFF.

This clone was counted a few times. The same CDR3 can be traced to other DNA sequences in this sample. The gene calls are TRBV19 and TRBJ2-7, with 9 positions matching TRBD1. Germline CDR1 and CDR2: LNHDA and SQIVND (reference sequence). The CDR3 covers 14 residues. Losses at the gene ends were 6 bases for V and 0 bases for J; bases not matched to a gene: 3. Here the CDR3 DNA reads TGTGCCAGTAGCTTGGGACAGGGCTCCTACGAGCAGTACTTC. Translation: CASSLGQGSYEQYF. Combining the CDR3 with reference TRBV19 and TRBJ2-7 gives the whole variable domain DGGITQSPKYLFRKEGQNVTLSCEQNLNHDAMYWYRQDPGQGLRLIYYSQIVNDFQKGDIAEGYSVSREKKESFPLTVTSAQKNPTAFYLCASSLGQGSYEQYFGPGTRLTVT.

The chain joins TRBV5-1 to TRBJ1-2; tentative D call: TRBD1 (6 bases). Per the germline V gene, CDR1 is SGHRS and CDR2 is YFSETQ. CDR3 length equals 17 residues. With 6 bases removed from V and 8 bases from J, the gap between germline ends came to 29 bases. The CDR3 spells CASNNLPSAGALRGYTF. CDR3 nucleotides: TGCGCCAGCAATAACCTCCCTTCGGCGGGGGCCCTAAGAGGCTACACCTTC.

V and J are TRBV25-1 and TRBJ1-2; 9 bases fit TRBD1. J gave up 4 bases and V 3 bases, and 6 bases lay outside the gene matches. The germline gives CDR1 MGHDK, CDR2 SYGVNS. The CDR3 covers 15 residues. The CDR3 region has the DNA TGTGCCAGCAGTGATGAGGGACAGGGTGCCTATGGCTACACCTTC. Translated: CASSDEGQGAYGYTF.

V usage is TRBV10-2 and J usage is TRBJ2-7, with 11 bases fitting TRBD2. CDR1 and CDR2 from the germline V gene are WSHSY and SAAADI. Trimming took 3 bases from V and 6 from J; bases not matched to a gene: 1. The CDR3 has 13 amino acids. CDR3 bases: TGCGCCAGCAGTGAACTAGCGGGAGCCGAGCAGTACGTC. It encodes CASSELAGAEQYV.

The V gene is TRBV5-1, the J gene TRBJ2-3; 14 bases are a match to TRBD2. Looked up from germline, CDR1 is SGHRS and CDR2 is YFSETQ. Unmatched junction bases numbered 4, after V lost 4 bases and J lost 6 bases. CDR3 length equals 15 residues. CDR3 sequence reads: CASSPGLAGVDTQYF. In nucleotides, the CDR3 is TGCGCCAGCAGCCCGGGACTAGCGGGAGTTGATACGCAGTATTTT. The full variable domain, with the rest looked up from reference TRBV5-1 and TRBJ2-3, is KAGVTQTPRYLIKTRGQQVTLSCSPISGHRSVSWYQQTPGQGLQFLFEYFSETQRNKGNFPGRFSGRQFSNSRSEMNVSTLELGDSALYLCASSPGLAGVDTQYFGPGTRLTVL.

Comments on this clone: The same CDR3 is also encoded by other DNA sequences in this sample. This rearrangement joins TRBV19 to TRBJ2-3; TRBD1 matches 9 bases. The CDR3 length is 15 residues. Germline V gene data show CDR1 as LNHDA and CDR2 as SQIVND (reference sequence). Losses at the gene ends were 3 bases for V and 3 bases for J; bases not matched to a gene: 4. CDR3 in DNA: TGTGCCAGTAGTATCGGGACAGGGTCAACAGATACGCAGTATTTT. It is translated as CASSIGTGSTDTQYF.